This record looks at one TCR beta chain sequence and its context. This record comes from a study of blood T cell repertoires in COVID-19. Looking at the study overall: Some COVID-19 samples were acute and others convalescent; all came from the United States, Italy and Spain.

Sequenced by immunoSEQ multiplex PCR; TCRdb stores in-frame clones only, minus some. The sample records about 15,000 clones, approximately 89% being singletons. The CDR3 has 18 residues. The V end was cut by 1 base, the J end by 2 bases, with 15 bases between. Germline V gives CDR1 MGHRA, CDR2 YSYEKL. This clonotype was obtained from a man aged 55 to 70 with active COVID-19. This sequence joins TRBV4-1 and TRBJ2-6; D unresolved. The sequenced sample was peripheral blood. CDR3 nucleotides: TGCGCCAGCAGCCAAGTGGTAGGTGGAGACCCTGGGGCCAACGTCCTGACTTTC. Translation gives CASSQVVGGDPGANVLTF.